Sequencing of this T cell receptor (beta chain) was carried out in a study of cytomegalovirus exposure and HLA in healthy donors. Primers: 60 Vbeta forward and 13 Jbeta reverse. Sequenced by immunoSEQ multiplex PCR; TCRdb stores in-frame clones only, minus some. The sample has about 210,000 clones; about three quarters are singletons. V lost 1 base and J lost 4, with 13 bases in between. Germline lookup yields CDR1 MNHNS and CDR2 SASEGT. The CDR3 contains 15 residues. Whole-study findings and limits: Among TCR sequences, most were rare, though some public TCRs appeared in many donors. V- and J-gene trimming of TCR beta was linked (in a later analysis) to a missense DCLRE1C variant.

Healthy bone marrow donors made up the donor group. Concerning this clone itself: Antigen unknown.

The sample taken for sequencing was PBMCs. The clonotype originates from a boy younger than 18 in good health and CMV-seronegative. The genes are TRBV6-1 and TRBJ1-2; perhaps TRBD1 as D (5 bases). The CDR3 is CASSEGITGFYGYTF. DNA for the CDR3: TGTGCCAGCAGTGAAGGGATAACAGGATTCTATGGCTACACCTTC.